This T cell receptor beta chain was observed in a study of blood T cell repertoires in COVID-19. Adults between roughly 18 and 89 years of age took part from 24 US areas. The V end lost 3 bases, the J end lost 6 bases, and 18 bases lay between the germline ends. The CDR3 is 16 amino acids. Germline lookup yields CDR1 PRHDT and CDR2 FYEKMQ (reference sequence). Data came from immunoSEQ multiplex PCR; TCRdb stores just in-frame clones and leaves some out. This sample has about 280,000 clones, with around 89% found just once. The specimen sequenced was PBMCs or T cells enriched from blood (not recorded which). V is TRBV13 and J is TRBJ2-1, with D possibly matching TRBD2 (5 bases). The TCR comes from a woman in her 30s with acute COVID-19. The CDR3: CASSFQRATYINEQFF. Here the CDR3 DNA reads TGTGCCAGCAGCTTTCAGAGGGCAACCTACATCAATGAGCAGTTCTTC.